These T cell receptor beta chains were read from a single sample in a study of blood T cells in healthy people across ages. TCRdb processed the 5' RACE reads anew with MiXCR; each CDR3 protein has one entry. The data show around 800,000 distinct CDR3 sequences, roughly 25% seen once. Separately, the same data were catalogued under a study of T cells of mothers and their children.

Sequencing input: blood. These receptor sequences come from a boy aged 5 to 17 in good health. The CDR3 runs from the conserved cysteine through the conserved F or W. Each record gives: J gene, D gene, V gene, CDR3 length, clone size, CDR3 protein, CDR3 DNA. D genes are given only for firm matches. Only part of the rows carry a size: once, few, many, or a class if the clone is expanded.

TRBJ2-3 | . | TRBV5-1 | 14 | . | CASSRTDGTDTQYF | TGCGCCAGCAGCCGTACCGACGGCACAGATACGCAGTATTTT
TRBJ2-5 | TRBD2 | TRBV6-1 | 18 | few | CASSERGLAGVGQETQYF | TGTGCCAGCAGTGAAAGGGGACTAGCGGGGGTGGGGCAAGAGACCCAGTACTTC
TRBJ2-7 | . | TRBV28 | 12 | . | CASRLKGYEQYF | TGTGCCAGCCGTTTGAAGGGCTACGAGCAGTACTTC
TRBJ2-5 | TRBD2 | TRBV29-1 | 16 | many | CSGKGGWLAGEGGQYF | TGCAGCGGGAAAGGAGGTTGGCTAGCGGGGGAAGGAGGCCAGTACTTC
TRBJ2-1 | . | TRBV3-1 | 16 | . | CASSHSGDRSYNEQSF | TGTGCCAGCAGCCATTCCGGGGACCGCTCCTACAATGAGCAGTCCTTC
TRBJ2-2 | . | TRBV12-3/TRBV12-4 | 16 | few | CASSWSPGSNTGELFF | TGTGCCAGCAGTTGGTCCCCAGGGTCTAACACCGGGGAGCTGTTTTTT
TRBJ2-2 | . | TRBV11-2 | 13 | few | CASHRLNTGELFF | TGTGCCAGCCACCGTTTGAACACCGGGGAGCTGTTTTTT
TRBJ2-5 | . | TRBV2 | 14 | few | CASSESREQETQYF | TGTGCCAGCAGTGAGAGTAGGGAGCAAGAGACCCAGTACTTC
TRBJ2-1 | TRBD1 | TRBV2 | 17 | few | CASSYDPDRGGDDEQFF | TGTGCCAGCAGCTATGACCCGGACAGGGGAGGGGATGATGAGCAGTTCTTC
TRBJ2-1 | . | TRBV12-3/TRBV12-4 | 15 | . | CASSLYGPSTNEQLF | TGTGCCAGCAGTTTATACGGGCCGTCGACAAATGAGCAGCTCTTC
TRBJ2-1 | TRBD2 | TRBV13 | 15 | . | CASRPGGLASPEQFF | TGTGCCAGCAGGCCAGGGGGACTAGCCTCGCCAGAGCAGTTCTTC
TRBJ2-5 | TRBD1 | TRBV5-1 | 13 | . | CTSRPGQQETQYF | TGCACCAGCCGACCGGGACAGCAAGAGACCCAGTACTTC
TRBJ2-3 | . | TRBV28 | 15 | few | CASGLGVAGTDTQYF | TGTGCCAGCGGACTGGGGGTCGCAGGAACAGATACGCAGTATTTT
TRBJ2-5 | TRBD2 | TRBV9 | 17 | few | CASSVGLAGEIQETQYF | TGTGCCAGCAGCGTAGGACTAGCGGGGGAGATACAAGAGACTCAGTACTTC
TRBJ1-4 | . | TRBV28 | 13 | . | CASRETTNEKLFF | TGTGCCAGCAGGGAAACAACTAATGAAAAACTGTTTTTT
TRBJ2-7 | . | TRBV3-1 | 14 | few | CASSRRGTPWEQYF | TGTGCCAGCAGCCGTCGAGGGACCCCTTGGGAGCAGTACTTC
TRBJ1-2 | . | TRBV6-6 | 15 | few | CASSYSQGNSYGYTF | TGTGCCAGCAGTTACTCACAGGGTAACAGCTATGGCTACACCTTC
TRBJ2-6 | . | TRBV15 | 17 | . | CATSRDPGPSGANVLTF | TGTGCCACCAGCAGAGATCCAGGTCCCTCTGGGGCCAACGTCCTGACTTTC
TRBJ2-3 | TRBD2 | TRBV9 | 18 | . | CASSPGLAGGAEGDTQYF | TGTGCCAGCAGCCCGGGACTAGCGGGGGGAGCGGAGGGAGATACGCAGTATTTT
TRBJ1-2 | . | TRBV7-9 | 15 | . | CASATTGQTNYGYTF | TGTGCCAGCGCGACTACAGGGCAGACAAACTATGGCTACACCTTC
TRBJ2-5 | . | TRBV4-1 | 14 | . | CASSQPSLEETQYF | TGCGCCAGCAGCCAACCTAGCCTAGAAGAGACCCAGTACTTC
TRBJ2-2 | . | TRBV5-1 | 15 | few | CASSPEGANTGEPFF | TGCGCCAGCAGCCCTGAAGGTGCGAACACCGGGGAGCCGTTTTTT
TRBJ1-6 | TRBD1 | TRBV7-2 | 16 | . | CASSFTSGQKNSPLHF | TGTGCCAGCAGCTTCACCTCGGGACAGAAGAATTCACCCCTCCACTTT
TRBJ2-7 | . | TRBV7-6 | 15 | few | CASSSEGGKSYEQYF | TGTGCCAGCAGCTCGGAGGGGGGGAAATCCTACGAGCAGTACTTC
TRBJ2-5 | . | TRBV5-1 | 15 | . | CASSPGTDGGETQYF | TGCGCCAGCAGCCCCGGGACCGACGGAGGAGAGACCCAGTACTTC
TRBJ2-1 | TRBD2 | TRBV9 | 18 | . | CASSGASGGWSSYNEQFF | TGTGCCAGCAGTGGGGCTAGCGGGGGTTGGAGCTCCTACAATGAGCAGTTCTTC
TRBJ2-5 | . | TRBV5-1 | 15 | . | CASSLEATDQETQYF | TGCGCCAGCAGCTTGGAGGCGACAGACCAAGAGACCCAGTACTTC
TRBJ2-7 | . | TRBV2 | 14 | few | CASVLNTGAYEQYF | TGTGCCAGCGTACTAAACACTGGAGCCTACGAGCAGTACTTC